A single sample is the source of the 30 T cell receptor beta chains below, sequenced in a study of T-cell reconstitution after alpha-beta-depleted transplantation in children. The library targeted TCRbeta and was prepared with unique molecular identifiers. One entry per CDR3 protein, called by TCRdb with MiXCR from the PCR reads. Among some 310,000 distinct CDR3 sequences listed, 20% to 30% were seen once. The source material was PBMCs, mostly from graft donor cells, sampled 180 days after TCRalphabeta/CD19-depleted stem cell transplant. These receptor sequences come from a male patient younger than 18 who had a stem cell transplant for acute lymphoblastic leukemia, so the T cells may come from the graft donor.

The chain links TRBV5-1 to TRBJ2-2; TRBD2 aligns across 9 bases. Germline values: CDR1 SGHRS, CDR2 YFSETQ. J lost 3 bases, V lost 5 bases, and 8 bases had no gene match. The CDR3 totals 16 residues. The CDR3 nucleotides read TGCGCCAGCAGTTTGACTAGCGGAGGTTACACCGGGGAGCTGTTTTTT. Translating it yields CASSLTSGGYTGELFF.

The chain employs TRBV5-4 and TRBJ2-7, with 11 positions matching TRBD2. Germline lookup yields CDR1 SGHNT and CDR2 YYREEE (reference sequence). After removal of 2 bases from V and 6 bases from J, the junction contained 4 bases not matched to a gene. This CDR3 contains 14 residues. This chain's CDR3 is CASSFTSGSPEQYF. CDR3 sequence (DNA): TGTGCCAGCAGCTTTACTAGCGGGAGCCCCGAGCAGTACTTC.

This clonotype has at least ten counts. The V and J genes are TRBV12-3 or TRBV12-4 and TRBJ2-7; D is possibly TRBD1 (6 bases). This CDR3 contains 15 residues. V was pared by 5 bases and J by 2 bases, with 16 bases between. CDR3 DNA sequence: TGTGCCAGCAGTCCCCGAGGGGCAGGGGCCTACGAGCAGTACTTC. Translation: CASSPRGAGAYEQYF.

This clonotype was detected a few times. This chain connects TRBV10-1 to TRBJ2-1; 12 nucleotides line up with TRBD2. CDR3 size: 16 residues. CDR1 WNHNN and CDR2 SYGVQD come from the germline V gene (reference sequence). With 6 bases clipped from V and 5 bases from J, the junction kept 8 bases outside the gene matches. The CDR3 DNA reads TGCGCCAGCAGGCCCGGACTAGCGGGAAATAACAATGAGCAGTTCTTC. It specifies CASRPGLAGNNNEQFF.

The CDR3 region has the DNA TGCGCCAGCAGCTCCACCCCCGGGACAGGGTTCGAGCAGTACTTC. Translated: CASSSTPGTGFEQYF. The chain has TRBV5-1 and TRBJ2-7; TRBD1 agrees at 9 bases. V shed 3 bases and J 6 bases; nucleotides not matched to a gene: 10. This CDR3 is built from 15 residues. Germline CDR1 SGHRS, CDR2 YFSETQ.

The chain joins TRBV20-1 to TRBJ2-7, with 9 bases that match TRBD1. The germline V gene has CDR1 DFQATT and CDR2 SNEGSKA (reference sequence). The CDR3 loop spans 13 amino acids. J was trimmed by 0 bases and V by 7 bases; bases with no gene match: 4. CDR3 amino acids: CSVPGQGSYEQYF. CDR3 bases: TGCAGTGTTCCGGGACAGGGCTCCTACGAGCAGTACTTC.

The chain couples TRBV5-1 to TRBJ2-4; 7 nucleotides match TRBD2. The germline gives CDR1 SGHRS, CDR2 YFSETQ. Trimming cost V 4 bases and J 0 bases; bases outside gene matches: 10. The CDR3 totals 17 residues. CDR3 bases: TGCGCCAGCAGCCCGGCTCCGGGACTACTAGCCAAAAACATTCAGTACTTC. Amino acids: CASSPAPGLLAKNIQYF.

The chain links TRBV7-2 to TRBJ2-3; D gene uncertain. Trimming left V 5 bases short and J 3 bases short, with 9 bases between. CDR1 is SGHTA, CDR2 FQGNSA, per germline. The CDR3 spans 13 residues. The CDR3 here is CASSLPWTDTQYF. CDR3 nucleotides: TGTGCCAGCAGCCTTCCTTGGACAGATACGCAGTATTTT.

The chain recombines TRBV29-1 with TRBJ2-5; D might be TRBD1 or TRBD2, each matching 6 bases. In germline, CDR1 is SQVTM, CDR2 ANQGSEA. This CDR3 comprises 14 residues. The ends were cut back, 2 bases at V and 1 base at J, with 11 bases in the middle. The CDR3 reads CSVEYGGLQETQYF. As DNA, the CDR3 is TGCAGCGTTGAATATGGGGGGCTCCAAGAGACCCAGTACTTC.

This clonotype came up once. The V gene is TRBV5-1, the J gene TRBJ2-5; D remains ambiguous. Deletions cut 5 bases from V and 1 base from J, with 6 bases between. Germline CDR1 and CDR2: SGHRS and YFSETQ. The CDR3 covers 12 residues. The CDR3 DNA reads TGCGCCAGCAGTGTCGTCCAAGAGACCCAGTACTTC. It yields the protein CASSVVQETQYF.

V is TRBV11-2 and J is TRBJ2-7, with D possibly being TRBD1 or TRBD2 (5 bases each). V was cut by 4 bases and J by 1 base, with 17 bases left in between. CDR1 and CDR2 from the germline V gene are SGHAT and FQNNGV. This CDR3 region has 16 residues. This CDR3 reads CASSYPGAVSSYEQYF. Here the CDR3 DNA reads TGTGCCAGCAGCTACCCCGGGGCGGTCAGTTCCTACGAGCAGTACTTC.

The chain combines TRBV5-1 with TRBJ2-3, with unresolved D. The CDR3 spans 12 residues. Germline assignment: CDR1 SGHRS and CDR2 YFSETQ. V was clipped by 4 bases and J by 4 bases, with 7 bases between them. Here the CDR3 reads CASSTRADTQYF. As DNA, the CDR3 is TGCGCCAGCAGCACACGGGCAGATACGCAGTATTTT. Looking up the rest from reference TRBV5-1 and TRBJ2-3 gives the full variable domain: KAGVTQTPRYLIKTRGQQVTLSCSPISGHRSVSWYQQTPGQGLQFLFEYFSETQRNKGNFPGRFSGRQFSNSRSEMNVSTLELGDSALYLCASSTRADTQYFGPGTRLTVL.

The chain combines TRBV28 with TRBJ1-1; D remains unclear. Germline CDR1 is MDHEN and CDR2 is SYDVKM. Trimming cost V 5 bases and J 1 base, with 11 bases left between them. The CDR3 has 14 residues. CDR3 in amino acids: CASSPLRGNTEAFF. In nucleotides, the CDR3 is TGTGCCAGCAGTCCCCTCCGGGGGAACACTGAAGCTTTCTTT.

The V and J genes are TRBV5-6 and TRBJ2-2; unclear D gene. The CDR3 has 13 amino acids. CDR1 and CDR2 from the germline V gene are SGHDT and YYEEEE. V lost 1 base and J 7 bases, leaving 8 bases between the germline ends. The CDR3 reads CASSLKGGGELFF. The CDR3 nucleotides read TGTGCCAGCAGCTTGAAGGGTGGCGGGGAGCTGTTTTTT.

A few counts support this clonotype. The chain carries TRBV4-1 and TRBJ2-5; D call uncertain. The CDR3 consists of 12 residues. Trimming removed 3 bases from V and 5 bases from J, with 7 bases in between. Looked up from germline, CDR1 is MGHRA and CDR2 is YSYEKL. This CDR3 reads CASSHLGETQYF. DNA for the CDR3: TGCGCCAGCAGCCATCTCGGGGAGACCCAGTACTTC.

This clonotype was counted a few times. The genes are TRBV7-3 and TRBJ2-7, with unresolved D. Germline-derived CDR1 and CDR2 are SGHTA and FQGTGA. The CDR3 extends over 12 amino acids. V lost 5 bases and J 6 bases, leaving 11 bases between the germline ends. DNA for the CDR3: TGTGCCAGCAGCGCCAACGGCATCGAGCAGTACTTC. It specifies CASSANGIEQYF.

The V gene is TRBV9, the J gene TRBJ1-1, with a tentative D call TRBD1 (5 bases). Germline assignment: CDR1 SGDLS and CDR2 YYNGEE. The germline V and J ends were trimmed by 6 bases and 1 base, with 13 bases remaining between them. The CDR3 is made up of 14 amino acids. The chain's CDR3 is CASTMGGPNTEAFF. In DNA form, the CDR3 reads TGTGCCAGCACCATGGGGGGTCCGAACACTGAAGCTTTCTTT.

This rearrangement joins TRBV3-1 to TRBJ2-1, with D tentatively TRBD2 (6 bases). This CDR3 spans 19 amino acids. Trimming shortened V by 0 bases and J by 0 bases, and 18 bases separated the two germline ends. Germline assignment: CDR1 LGHDT and CDR2 YNNKEL (reference sequence). CDR3 sequence reads: CASSQDFPWERASYNEQFF. The CDR3, as DNA: TGTGCCAGCAGCCAAGACTTCCCTTGGGAGCGGGCCTCCTACAATGAGCAGTTCTTC.

The chain is built from TRBV3-1 and TRBJ2-7; 12 bases are shared with TRBD2. CDR1 LGHDT and CDR2 YNNKEL come from the germline V gene (reference sequence). The CDR3 runs 18 residues. Trimming cost V 6 bases and J 0 bases; bases outside gene matches: 12. DNA for the CDR3: TGTGCCAGCAGTTTGAGACTAGCGGGAGCTGGGAGCTCCTACGAGCAGTACTTC. Protein: CASSLRLAGAGSSYEQYF.

In its sample, this clonotype was seen a few times. The chain employs TRBV5-1 and TRBJ2-3; D may correspond to TRBD1 or TRBD2 (5 bases each). V was cut by 4 bases and J by 5 bases, with 11 bases left in between. The CDR3 runs 13 residues. Per germline, CDR1 SGHRS and CDR2 YFSETQ. CDR3 residues: CASSRRDGDTQYF. The CDR3 nucleotides read TGCGCCAGCAGCCGCAGGGACGGAGATACGCAGTATTTT.

This clonotype has just a few counts. The junction departs from germline at one end; a sequencing error may be responsible. The chain employs TRBV7-2 and TRBJ2-1, with 12 bases lining up with TRBD2. CDR1 SGHTA and CDR2 FQGNSA come from the germline V gene. CDR3 size: 15 residues. CDR3 sequence: CASSPGLAGRIPQRF. CDR3 bases: TGTGCCAGCAGCCCAGGACTAGCGGGACGGATCCCCCAGAGATTC. Using reference TRBV7-2 and TRBJ2-1 for the parts outside the CDR3, the full variable domain is GAGVSQSPSNKVTEKGKDVELRCDPISGHTALYWYRQSLGQGLEFLIYFQGNSAPDKSGLPSDRFSAERTGGSVSTLTIQRTQQEDSAVYLCASSPGLAGRIPQRFGPGTRLTVL.

The CDR3 DNA sequence: TGCGCCAGCCTCGGGGGGAGGGCCTTGGAAGAGACCCAGTACTTC. Protein sequence: CASLGGRALEETQYF. The V gene is TRBV5-1, the J gene TRBJ2-5; 7 bases are shared with TRBD2. The CDR3 spans 15 residues. Trimming took 7 bases from V and 3 from J; bases not matched to a gene: 12. Germline V gives CDR1 SGHRS, CDR2 YFSETQ.

Turning to this clonotype: This sequence may be a read error, since a much larger clone differs from it by one base. The rearrangement links TRBV29-1 to TRBJ2-5; 8 nucleotides line up with TRBD1. Germline CDR1 is SQVTM and CDR2 is ANQGSEA. This CDR3 is 13 amino acids long. The CDR3 sequence is CNVQRTGKETQYF. The CDR3 coding sequence is TGCAACGTTCAGCGGACAGGGAAGGAGACCCAGTACTTC.

This clonotype appeared once. The V gene is TRBV29-1, the J gene TRBJ2-1; TRBD2 aligns across 8 bases. Trimming took 5 bases from V and 6 from J; bases not matched to a gene: 15. The CDR3 loop spans 16 amino acids. Germline-derived CDR1 and CDR2 are SQVTM and ANQGSEA. In DNA, the CDR3 is TGCAGCGTTTTTCCTTTACGGACTAGCATTAGCAATGAGCAGTTCTTC. Translated: CSVFPLRTSISNEQFF.

The gene calls are TRBV7-6 and TRBJ2-7, with a weak D call TRBD2 (5 bases). The ends were cut back, 5 bases at V and 2 bases at J, with 10 bases in the middle. The length of the CDR3 is 13 residues. Germline values: CDR1 SGHVS, CDR2 FNYEAQ. The CDR3 loop is CASSRLRAYEQYF. The CDR3 coding sequence is TGTGCCAGCAGCCGACTAAGGGCCTACGAGCAGTACTTC.

This clonotype came up a few times. This chain's CDR3 is CASSSIPGQGEHGYTF. DNA of the CDR3: TGTGCCAGCTCATCGATCCCGGGACAGGGGGAACATGGCTACACCTTC. The chain couples TRBV18 to TRBJ1-2; 11 bases fit TRBD1. CDR1 and CDR2 from the germline V gene are KGHSH and LQKENI. The CDR3 is made up of 16 amino acids. V shed 5 bases and J 6 bases; nucleotides not matched to a gene: 11.

The V gene is TRBV28, the J gene TRBJ1-5; TRBD1 matches at 7 bases. Germline V gene lookup returns CDR1 MDHEN and CDR2 SYDVKM. Trimming took 8 bases from V and 5 from J; bases not matched to a gene: 18. This CDR3 has 17 residues. The DNA of the CDR3 is TGTGCCAGCTGCCTACATTATGGGGGACAGTCTGATCAGCCCCAGCATTTT. Its translation is CASCLHYGGQSDQPQHF.

The rearrangement uses TRBV5-4 and TRBJ2-7, with 9 bases aligning to TRBD1. CDR1 and CDR2 from the germline V gene are SGHNT and YYREEE (reference sequence). The trim removed 4 bases at V and 5 bases at J, leaving 10 bases unmatched. This CDR3 has 15 residues. The CDR3 reads CASSVTGTGRDEQYF. The CDR3, as DNA: TGTGCCAGCAGCGTAACCGGGACAGGGCGGGACGAGCAGTACTTC.

This sequence joins TRBV7-9 and TRBJ2-1, with D possibly being TRBD2 (6 bases). The CDR3 loop spans 15 amino acids. Trimming shortened V by 5 bases and J by 9 bases, and 20 bases separated the two germline ends. CDR1 and CDR2 (germline): SEHNR, FQNEAQ (reference sequence). This chain's CDR3 is CASSPWEEGWGEQFF. CDR3 in DNA: TGTGCCAGCAGCCCGTGGGAGGAGGGATGGGGTGAGCAGTTCTTC.

The chain links TRBV27 to TRBJ2-1; weak D call: TRBD1 (6 bases). Between the trimmed V and J ends, which lost 2 bases and 0 bases, there was a span of 8 bases. Per germline, CDR1 MNHEY and CDR2 SMNVEV (reference sequence). The CDR3 runs 15 residues. This CDR3 is CASSLRDNSYNEQFF. Here the CDR3 DNA reads TGTGCCAGCAGTTTAAGGGACAACTCCTACAATGAGCAGTTCTTC.